The entry that follows covers one T cell receptor beta chain sequence. Its cognate antigen is unknown. The sample belongs to a study of early T cells in non-severe SARS-CoV-2 infection. Study-level points and caveats: Database matching using VDJdb favored anti-spike CD8 responses, with private and CD4 specificities left missing.

Attached unique molecular identifiers marked individual cDNA molecules. TCRdb analysed the 5' RACE reads with MiXCR anew, one entry per CDR3 protein. Of approximately 97,000 distinct CDR3 sequences listed, less than 15% are singletons. With 0 bases removed from V and 11 bases from J, the gap between germline ends came to 14 bases. Germline V CDR1 and CDR2: SGDLS, YYNGEE. The CDR3 loop spans 13 amino acids. V gene TRBV9 combines with J gene TRBJ1-1; D uncertain. The specimen was whole blood. The clonotype comes from an adult who was a healthcare worker with PCR-confirmed SARS-CoV-2 infection or an uninfected control (not recorded which). In DNA, the CDR3 is TGTGCCAGCAGCGTAGAACCAGGCCCGGAGGCTTTCTTT. Translating it yields CASSVEPGPEAFF.